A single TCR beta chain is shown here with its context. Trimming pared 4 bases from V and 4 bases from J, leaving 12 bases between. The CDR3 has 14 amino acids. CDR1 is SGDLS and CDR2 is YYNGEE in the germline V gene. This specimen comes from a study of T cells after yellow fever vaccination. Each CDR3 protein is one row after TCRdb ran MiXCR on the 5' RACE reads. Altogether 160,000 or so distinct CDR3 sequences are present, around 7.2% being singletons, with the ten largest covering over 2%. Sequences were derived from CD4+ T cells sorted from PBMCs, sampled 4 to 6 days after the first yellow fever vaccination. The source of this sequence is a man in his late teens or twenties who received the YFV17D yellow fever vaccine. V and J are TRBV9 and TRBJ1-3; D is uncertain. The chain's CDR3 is CASSPRGLGNTIYF. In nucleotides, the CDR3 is TGTGCCAGCAGCCCCCGAGGATTGGGAAACACCATATATTTT.